This is a list of T cell receptor beta chains from one sample in a study of T-cell reconstitution after alpha-beta-depleted transplantation in children. TCRdb redid the calling of the PCR reads with MiXCR, one entry per CDR3 protein. Of fewer than 550,000 distinct CDR3 sequences in the sample, over 9.5% are singletons; the top ten hold about 15%. The sequencing used PBMCs, mostly from graft donor cells, collected 180 days after TCRalphabeta/CD19-depleted stem cell transplant. These receptor sequences come from a female patient aged 2-9 years who had a stem cell transplant for aplastic anemia, so the T cells may come from the graft donor. Each CDR3 is given with its conserved first and last residue. The D gene is left open where the match is weak. Clone size is not always given. Where it is, it says once, few, many or a class for expanded clones.

J gene: TRBJ1-4; V gene: TRBV2; clone size: few; D gene: .; CDR3 DNA: TGTGCCAGCGGATTAAGGGGGGCAACTAATGAAAAACTGTTTTTT; CDR3 protein: CASGLRGATNEKLFF
J gene: TRBJ2-1; V gene: TRBV19; clone size: .; D gene: .; CDR3 DNA: TGTGCCAGTAAAGAGGACCCGGCTGTCAATGAGCAGTTCTTC; CDR3 protein: CASKEDPAVNEQFF
J gene: TRBJ2-3; V gene: TRBV7-2; clone size: few; D gene: TRBD2; CDR3 DNA: TGTGCCAGCAGCTCGGGCTTAGCGGGACTCACAGATACGCAGTATTTT; CDR3 protein: CASSSGLAGLTDTQYF
J gene: TRBJ2-2; V gene: TRBV20-1; clone size: many; D gene: .; CDR3 DNA: TGCAGTGCACGCCCCCCCGGCACCGGGGAGCTGTTTTTT; CDR3 protein: CSARPPGTGELFF
J gene: TRBJ2-1; V gene: TRBV5-1; clone size: .; D gene: .; CDR3 DNA: TGCGCCAGCAGCTTGGACGGATCACTAAGCTCCTACAATGAGCAGTTCTTC; CDR3 protein: CASSLDGSLSSYNEQFF
J gene: TRBJ2-1; V gene: TRBV2; clone size: many; D gene: TRBD2; CDR3 DNA: TGTGCCAGCAGGGCGGGAGAGTCCTACAATGAGCAGTTCTTC; CDR3 protein: CASRAGESYNEQFF
J gene: TRBJ1-1; V gene: TRBV3-1; clone size: .; D gene: .; CDR3 DNA: TGTGCCAGCAGCCCCAGGTGGGGGATCACGCGGGTGAACACTGAAGCTTTCTTT; CDR3 protein: CASSPRWGITRVNTEAFF
J gene: TRBJ1-2; V gene: TRBV15; clone size: .; D gene: TRBD1; CDR3 DNA: TGTGCCACCAGCAGAGAGAGACAGGGTATCTATGGCTACACCTTC; CDR3 protein: CATSRERQGIYGYTF
J gene: TRBJ2-6; V gene: TRBV20-1; clone size: .; D gene: .; CDR3 DNA: TGCAGTGCAACGGGTGGTGGGTCTGGGGCCAACGTCCTGACTTTC; CDR3 protein: CSATGGGSGANVLTF
J gene: TRBJ2-3; V gene: TRBV5-1; clone size: .; D gene: TRBD2; CDR3 DNA: TGCGCCAGCTCTGGGGGGGGACGGCCGTCCGGTCCAGATACGCAGTATTTT; CDR3 protein: CASSGGGRPSGPDTQYF
J gene: TRBJ2-5; V gene: TRBV3-1; clone size: .; D gene: .; CDR3 DNA: TGTGCCAGCAGCTTCCAAAGGGGCTGGAGGGCGGAAGAGACCCAGTACTTC; CDR3 protein: CASSFQRGWRAEETQYF
J gene: TRBJ2-5; V gene: TRBV29-1; clone size: many; D gene: TRBD1; CDR3 DNA: TGCAGCGCCTTATACCTTCCGGGACAGGGGCGAGAGACCCAGTACTTC; CDR3 protein: CSALYLPGQGRETQYF
J gene: TRBJ1-2; V gene: TRBV7-2; clone size: .; D gene: TRBD1; CDR3 DNA: TGTGCCAGCAGCAGGGAGGGACAGGGGTATGGCTACACCTTC; CDR3 protein: CASSREGQGYGYTF
J gene: TRBJ2-5; V gene: TRBV28; clone size: many; D gene: .; CDR3 DNA: TGTGCCAGCAGTCCCCCCCGCGCCCAAGAGACCCAGTACTTC; CDR3 protein: CASSPPRAQETQYF
J gene: TRBJ1-1; V gene: TRBV5-1; clone size: .; D gene: .; CDR3 DNA: TGCGCCAGCAGCTTGGTTGGCTGGTCCAGGGTCAACACTGAAGCTTTCTTT; CDR3 protein: CASSLVGWSRVNTEAFF
J gene: TRBJ2-2; V gene: TRBV7-9; clone size: few; D gene: .; CDR3 DNA: TGTGCCAGCAGCCCCACGGGACCCGTGGGCACCGGGGAGCTGTTTTTT; CDR3 protein: CASSPTGPVGTGELFF
J gene: TRBJ1-1; V gene: TRBV29-1; clone size: few; D gene: .; CDR3 DNA: TGCAGCGATTGGGAACAGGGTGCTTTCTTT; CDR3 protein: CSDWEQGAFF
J gene: TRBJ1-2; V gene: TRBV12-3/TRBV12-4; clone size: few; D gene: TRBD1; CDR3 DNA: TGTGCCAGCAGTAAGACAGGGGGCGCAGAATATGGCTACACCTTC; CDR3 protein: CASSKTGGAEYGYTF
J gene: TRBJ2-5; V gene: TRBV7-2; clone size: .; D gene: .; CDR3 DNA: TGTGCCAGCAGCTTACCGGCCGAGACCCAGTACTTC; CDR3 protein: CASSLPAETQYF
J gene: TRBJ2-7; V gene: TRBV4-3; clone size: .; D gene: .; CDR3 DNA: TGCGCCAGCAGCCAAGATCAAGAGGCAGGGGTGTACTACGAGCAGTACTTC; CDR3 protein: CASSQDQEAGVYYEQYF
J gene: TRBJ2-1; V gene: TRBV20-1; clone size: .; D gene: .; CDR3 DNA: TGCAGTGCTTTAGACAATGAGCAGTTCTTC; CDR3 protein: CSALDNEQFF
J gene: TRBJ2-2; V gene: TRBV5-6; clone size: many; D gene: .; CDR3 DNA: TGTGCCAGCAGCTTGGACTTTTTCACCCATAACACCGGGGAGCTGTTTTTT; CDR3 protein: CASSLDFFTHNTGELFF
J gene: TRBJ2-5; V gene: TRBV6-2/TRBV6-3; clone size: .; D gene: .; CDR3 DNA: TGTGCCAGCAGTTCTCTACGCGCACCAGGGATGAAAGAGACCCAGTACTTC; CDR3 protein: CASSSLRAPGMKETQYF
J gene: TRBJ1-5; V gene: TRBV7-8; clone size: few; D gene: .; CDR3 DNA: TGTGCCAGCAGCTTACTAGGCACTAGCAATCAGCCCCAGCATTTT; CDR3 protein: CASSLLGTSNQPQHF
J gene: TRBJ1-2; V gene: TRBV19; clone size: few; D gene: .; CDR3 DNA: TGTGCCAGTAGTATAGACCAGATAGACTATGGCTACACCTTC; CDR3 protein: CASSIDQIDYGYTF
J gene: TRBJ2-5; V gene: TRBV6-5; clone size: .; D gene: .; CDR3 DNA: TGTGCCAGCAGTTTGGACAGAGAACTTTTCGTTGCAGAGACCCAGTACTTC; CDR3 protein: CASSLDRELFVAETQYF
J gene: TRBJ2-4; V gene: TRBV11-2; clone size: many; D gene: .; CDR3 DNA: TGTGCCAGCAGCTTAGGAGCCTCTAACGAAAACATTCAGTACTTC; CDR3 protein: CASSLGASNENIQYF
J gene: TRBJ1-4; V gene: TRBV19; clone size: .; D gene: .; CDR3 DNA: TGTGCCAGTAACTACGGGACCGATGGAAGTGCAACTAATGAAAAACTGTTTTTT; CDR3 protein: CASNYGTDGSATNEKLFF
J gene: TRBJ2-4; V gene: TRBV20-1; clone size: .; D gene: .; CDR3 DNA: TGCAGTGCTAGAGATCTGGGCGCTCAAAACATTCAGTACTTC; CDR3 protein: CSARDLGAQNIQYF
J gene: TRBJ2-3; V gene: TRBV5-5; clone size: .; D gene: .; CDR3 DNA: TGTGCCAGCAGCTTATATGTTGGGGGCGGGAGCTGGGATACGCAGTATTTT; CDR3 protein: CASSLYVGGGSWDTQYF
J gene: TRBJ1-5; V gene: TRBV12-5; clone size: few; D gene: .; CDR3 DNA: TGTGCTAGTGGTTTGGTGGAGGCTAGCAATCAGCCCCAGCATTTT; CDR3 protein: CASGLVEASNQPQHF
J gene: TRBJ1-4; V gene: TRBV7-8; clone size: .; D gene: TRBD1; CDR3 DNA: TGTGCCAGCAGCGGCAACAAAAGGGGGCGGGAAAAACTGTTTTTT; CDR3 protein: CASSGNKRGREKLFF
J gene: TRBJ2-5; V gene: TRBV20-1; clone size: .; D gene: TRBD2; CDR3 DNA: TGCAGTGCTAGAGGGAGGACTAGCGGGAGTTCGATCGGGGACCAGTACTTC; CDR3 protein: CSARGRTSGSSIGDQYF
J gene: TRBJ1-1; V gene: TRBV19; clone size: few; D gene: TRBD1; CDR3 DNA: TGTGCCAGTAGTCAGGGGGTTGAAGCTTTCTTT; CDR3 protein: CASSQGVEAFF
J gene: TRBJ2-1; V gene: TRBV5-1; clone size: .; D gene: TRBD2; CDR3 DNA: TGCGCCAGCAGCTTCGGTTGGACTAGCGGGAGGGCGGTGGGTAATGAGCAGTTCTTC; CDR3 protein: CASSFGWTSGRAVGNEQFF
J gene: TRBJ2-1; V gene: TRBV5-1; clone size: few; D gene: TRBD1; CDR3 DNA: TGCGCCAGCAGCAACGACAGGGGGCCGGGTGGGAATGAGCAGTTCTTC; CDR3 protein: CASSNDRGPGGNEQFF
J gene: TRBJ2-3; V gene: TRBV7-8; clone size: many; D gene: .; CDR3 DNA: TGTGCCAGCAGCCGTTATTTTCGGGACTCAGGAGGCACAGATACGCAGTATTTT; CDR3 protein: CASSRYFRDSGGTDTQYF
J gene: TRBJ2-1; V gene: TRBV5-1; clone size: .; D gene: TRBD2; CDR3 DNA: TGCGCCAGCAGCTTGGAGGGACTAGCGGGAGAGACAGATGAGCAGTTCTTC; CDR3 protein: CASSLEGLAGETDEQFF
J gene: TRBJ2-5; V gene: TRBV21-1; clone size: .; D gene: .; CDR3 DNA: TGTGCCAGCAGCAATTTACTAGCGGGAGTGAAGACCCAGTACTTC; CDR3 protein: CASSNLLAGVKTQYF
J gene: TRBJ2-5; V gene: TRBV20-1; clone size: .; D gene: TRBD1; CDR3 DNA: TGCAGTGCTAGAGAAGCGACAGGGCTACAAGAGACCCACTACTTC; CDR3 protein: CSAREATGLQETHYF
J gene: TRBJ2-1; V gene: TRBV7-2; clone size: .; D gene: TRBD2; CDR3 DNA: TGTGCCAGCAAGTTGACTAGCGCGCAAGCTTACAATGAGCAGTTCTTC; CDR3 protein: CASKLTSAQAYNEQFF
J gene: TRBJ1-1; V gene: TRBV7-2; clone size: few; D gene: TRBD1; CDR3 DNA: TGTGCCAGCAGCTCATTTGGGACAGTCGGCACTGAAGCTTTCTTT; CDR3 protein: CASSSFGTVGTEAFF
J gene: TRBJ1-4; V gene: TRBV12-3/TRBV12-4; clone size: many; D gene: .; CDR3 DNA: TGTGCCAGCAGTTTATTGGGGAATGAAAAACTGTTTTTT; CDR3 protein: CASSLLGNEKLFF
J gene: TRBJ2-1; V gene: TRBV4-3; clone size: .; D gene: TRBD2; CDR3 DNA: TGCGCCAGCAGCCAAGGGACTAGCGGGGGAGATTACAATGAGCAGTTCTTC; CDR3 protein: CASSQGTSGGDYNEQFF
J gene: TRBJ2-3; V gene: TRBV28; clone size: many; D gene: .; CDR3 DNA: TGTGCCAGCCATGGGGGGACATGGATCTCAGGGGATACGCAGTATTTT; CDR3 protein: CASHGGTWISGDTQYF
J gene: TRBJ1-6; V gene: TRBV5-1; clone size: many; D gene: .; CDR3 DNA: TGCGCCAGCAGCTTGGCGGGACCATATAATTCACCCCTCCACTTT; CDR3 protein: CASSLAGPYNSPLHF
J gene: TRBJ2-5; V gene: TRBV24-1; clone size: .; D gene: .; CDR3 DNA: TGTGCCACTCAGGACAGAAAAGAGACCCAGTACTTC; CDR3 protein: CATQDRKETQYF
J gene: TRBJ2-2; V gene: TRBV29-1; clone size: many; D gene: .; CDR3 DNA: TGCAGCGTTGAAGAAGGGGACGCCGGAAAGAACACCGGGGAGCTGTTTTTT; CDR3 protein: CSVEEGDAGKNTGELFF
J gene: TRBJ2-7; V gene: TRBV7-8; clone size: few; D gene: .; CDR3 DNA: TGTGCCAGCATTCAGAATTACGAGCAGTACTTC; CDR3 protein: CASIQNYEQYF
J gene: TRBJ1-6; V gene: TRBV6-5; clone size: .; D gene: TRBD1; CDR3 DNA: TGTGCCAGCAGTTACGGGACAGGGAATAATTCACCCCTCCACTTT; CDR3 protein: CASSYGTGNNSPLHF
J gene: TRBJ2-1; V gene: TRBV5-6; clone size: few; D gene: TRBD2; CDR3 DNA: TGTGCCAGCAGCCGGGCCAGGGCTAGCGGGAGGAACAATGAGCAGTTCTTC; CDR3 protein: CASSRARASGRNNEQFF
J gene: TRBJ2-2; V gene: TRBV15; clone size: many; D gene: .; CDR3 DNA: TGTGCCACCAGCGGCGGAGGAGGGGCAGATACCGGGGAGCTGTTTTTT; CDR3 protein: CATSGGGGADTGELFF
J gene: TRBJ1-1; V gene: TRBV7-3; clone size: many; D gene: TRBD1; CDR3 DNA: TGTGCCAGCAGCCCTGACAGGGGCTACGCTGAAGCTTTCTTT; CDR3 protein: CASSPDRGYAEAFF
J gene: TRBJ2-7; V gene: TRBV20-1; clone size: .; D gene: .; CDR3 DNA: TGCAGTGCTAGAAGGGGGGGCAGCTACCGCACCTACGAGCAGTACTTC; CDR3 protein: CSARRGGSYRTYEQYF
J gene: TRBJ1-2; V gene: TRBV10-3; clone size: few; D gene: .; CDR3 DNA: TGTGCCATCAGTGGGACAGCAGATGGCTACACCTTC; CDR3 protein: CAISGTADGYTF
J gene: TRBJ2-1; V gene: TRBV29-1; clone size: .; D gene: .; CDR3 DNA: TGCAGCGCCACTATGAGGACACTTATTGAGCAGTTCTTC; CDR3 protein: CSATMRTLIEQFF
J gene: TRBJ1-2; V gene: TRBV14; clone size: many; D gene: .; CDR3 DNA: TGTGCCAGCAGCCAAGGACCCCGGTATGGCTACACCTTC; CDR3 protein: CASSQGPRYGYTF